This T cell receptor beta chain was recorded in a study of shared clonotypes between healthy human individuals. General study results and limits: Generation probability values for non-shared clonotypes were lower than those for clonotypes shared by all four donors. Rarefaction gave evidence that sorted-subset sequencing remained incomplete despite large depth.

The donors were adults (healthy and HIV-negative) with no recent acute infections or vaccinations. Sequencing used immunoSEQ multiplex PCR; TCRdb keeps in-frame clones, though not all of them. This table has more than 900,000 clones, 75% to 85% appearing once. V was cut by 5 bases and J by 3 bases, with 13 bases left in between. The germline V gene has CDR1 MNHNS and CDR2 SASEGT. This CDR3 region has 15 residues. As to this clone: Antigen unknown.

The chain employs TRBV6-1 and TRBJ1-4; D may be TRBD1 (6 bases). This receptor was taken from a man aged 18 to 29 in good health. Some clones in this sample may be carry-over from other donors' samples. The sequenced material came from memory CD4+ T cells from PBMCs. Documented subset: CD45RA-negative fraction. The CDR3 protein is CASSLQGVANEKLFF. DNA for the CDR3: TGTGCCAGCAGTTTACAGGGAGTGGCTAATGAAAAACTGTTTTTT.